The entry below gives a single T cell receptor (beta chain) sequence along with its context. Its antigen remains unknown. The data stem from a study of T cell responses to AZD1222 COVID-19 vaccine. Study findings and constraints: Across spike, vaccine-associated CD4 TCRs were found, dominant at 160-218 and 743-854.

Per germline, CDR1 LGHDT and CDR2 YNNKEL (reference sequence). Trimming removed 0 bases from V and 5 bases from J; junction bases left unmatched: 11. The CDR3 is 17 amino acids. Repertoires were generated with immunoSEQ multiplex PCR, while TCRdb's copy carries only in-frame clones and drops some. The sample holds 96,000 or so clones, 75% to 90% seen once. The rearrangement joins TRBV3-1 (or the pseudogene TRBV3-2) to TRBJ2-7; the match to TRBD1 covers 9 bases. The sequences come from peripheral blood, collected on day 0 of AZD1222 vaccination. This sequence was found in an adult in good health. CDR3 sequence reads: CASSQDREDRGENEQYF. As DNA, the CDR3 is TGTGCCAGCAGCCAAGATCGGGAGGACAGGGGTGAAAACGAGCAGTACTTC.